Each of the 19 T cell receptor beta chains below was sequenced from the same sample in a study of a mutant IDH1 vaccine in newly diagnosed glioma. Time point defined: week 5, during vaccination. In every dose of vaccine, 300 ug of mutant IDH1 20-mer peptide was given alongside topical imiquimod. The repertoire was sequenced with immunoSEQ multiplex PCR; TCRdb's copy has only in-frame clones and lacks some. The sample contains some 55,000 clones, approximately 90% of which appear only once. These receptors lack a known antigen. Material: PBMCs, obtained from a glioma patient whose treatment included an IDH1 peptide vaccine. The origin of the receptors is a woman in her forties with glioma.

CDR3 coding DNA: TGTGCCAGCAGCCCCTATCGACAGGGCGAGCAGTACTTC. It codes for CASSPYRQGEQYF. The rearrangement links TRBV14 to TRBJ2-7; 7 bases agree with TRBD1. V shed 4 bases and J 6 bases; nucleotides not matched to a gene: 6. The CDR3 sequence is 13 residues long. Germline V lookup: CDR1 SGHDN, CDR2 FVKESK.

The chain joins TRBV5-1 to TRBJ2-3, with no clear D. The germline gives CDR1 SGHRS, CDR2 YFSETQ. The length of the CDR3 is 13 residues. V lost 3 bases and J lost 1, with 6 bases in between. The CDR3 nucleotides are TGCGCCAGCAGCTCCCAACGCACAGATACGCAGTATTTT. Its protein product is CASSSQRTDTQYF. Complete variable domain (other parts from reference TRBV5-1 and TRBJ2-3): KAGVTQTPRYLIKTRGQQVTLSCSPISGHRSVSWYQQTPGQGLQFLFEYFSETQRNKGNFPGRFSGRQFSNSRSEMNVSTLELGDSALYLCASSSQRTDTQYFGPGTRLTVL.

The gene calls are TRBV7-9 and TRBJ2-1; 10 positions match TRBD2. The CDR3 length is 16 residues. Germline-derived CDR1 and CDR2 are SEHNR and FQNEAQ (reference sequence). V trimming: 0 bases; J trimming: 9 bases; junction bases outside the gene matches: 8. The CDR3 reads CASSLAIAGGGGEQFF. The CDR3 region has the DNA TGTGCCAGCAGCTTAGCGATAGCGGGAGGAGGGGGTGAGCAGTTCTTC.

The V and J genes are TRBV29-1 and TRBJ2-7; 11 bases are shared with TRBD2. J lost 0 bases, V lost 6 bases, and 13 bases had no gene match. The CDR3 length is 17 residues. CDR1 is SQVTM, CDR2 ANQGSEA, per germline. DNA for the CDR3: TGCAGCGTCCGGGGTGTGCGGACTAGCGGGTCCTCCTACGAGCAGTACTTC. The encoded protein is CSVRGVRTSGSSYEQYF.

V and J are TRBV4-2 and TRBJ1-2; D remains ambiguous. CDR1 is LGHNA, CDR2 YNFKEQ, per germline. The V end lost 2 bases, the J end lost 8 bases, and 18 bases lay between the germline ends. The CDR3 covers 15 residues. CDR3 coding DNA: TGTGCCAGCAGCCAAAGAGGGTCCGTGGAACGGGGCTACACCTTC. Translating gives CASSQRGSVERGYTF.

The chain's CDR3 is CASSPPGGRVSDTQYF. The CDR3 DNA follows: TGTGCCAGCTCACCACCGGGCGGGAGGGTGTCAGATACGCAGTATTTT. This chain joins TRBV18 and TRBJ2-3; 9 positions agree with TRBD2. This CDR3 is 16 amino acids long. Per germline, CDR1 KGHSH and CDR2 LQKENI. V lost 0 bases and J lost 4; bases outside the gene matches: 5.

This clone appeared once. The rearrangement uses TRBV5-1 and TRBJ2-5, with TRBD1 identical over 10 bases. The germline CDR1 and CDR2 sequences are SGHRS and YFSETQ. The CDR3 runs 14 residues. V gave up 3 bases and J gave up 4 bases; unmatched junction bases: 3. CDR3 nucleotides: TGCGCCAGCAGCTGGGGGACAGGGGCAGAGACCCAGTACTTC. Amino acid sequence: CASSWGTGAETQYF.

The rearrangement links TRBV14 to TRBJ1-1, with D possibly TRBD1 on 5 matching bases. CDR1 is SGHDN, CDR2 FVKESK, per germline. Trimming cost V 4 bases and J 3 bases, with 15 bases left between them. The CDR3 is 15 residues long. CDR3 nucleotide sequence: TGTGCCAGCAGCCCGTCGTTTGCCAGGGACACTGAAGCTTTCTTT. Protein product: CASSPSFARDTEAFF.

DNA of the CDR3: TGTGCCTGGAGACGACCAGTGAACACTGAAGCTTTCTTT. Translating gives CAWRRPVNTEAFF. This chain uses TRBV30 with TRBJ1-1; no clear D. V was shortened by 3 bases and J by 0 bases, with 8 bases between the two germline ends. The germline V gene has CDR1 GTSNPN and CDR2 SVGIG (reference sequence). This CDR3 region has 13 residues.

The chain links TRBV30 to TRBJ2-7; 7 bases align to TRBD1. The CDR3 runs to 13 residues. V shed 2 bases, J shed 3 bases, and the junction held 4 bases outside the gene matches. Germline V gene sequence: CDR1 GTSNPN, CDR2 SVGIG (reference sequence). The CDR3 DNA is TGTGCCTGGAGTTCGGGACAGATCTACGAGCAGTACTTC. This encodes CAWSSGQIYEQYF.

The V gene is TRBV10-1, the J gene TRBJ2-2, with a possible D match to TRBD2 (5 bases). Germline values: CDR1 WNHNN, CDR2 SYGVQD (reference sequence). Trimming pared 10 bases from V and 7 bases from J, leaving 28 bases between. The CDR3 is 17 residues long. The CDR3 sequence: CAIPNPQTQGGFGELFF. CDR3 DNA sequence: TGCGCCATTCCTAACCCCCAGACTCAAGGAGGTTTCGGGGAGCTGTTTTTT.

The V and J genes are TRBV2 and TRBJ1-4, with D possibly TRBD1 on 5 matching bases. Trimming removed 2 bases at V and 8 bases at J, with 9 bases between. The CDR3 consists of 13 residues. Looked up from germline, CDR1 is SNHLY and CDR2 is FYNNEI. CDR3 amino acids: CASSENGGEKLFF. CDR3 bases: TGTGCCAGCAGTGAAAACGGGGGGGAAAAACTGTTTTTT.

V gene TRBV5-1 combines with J gene TRBJ2-5, with D possibly being TRBD1 (6 bases). The germline V gene encodes CDR1 SGHRS and CDR2 YFSETQ. V dropped 4 bases and J dropped 3 bases, with 7 bases sitting between them. This CDR3 region has 12 residues. The CDR3 here is CASSPGEETQYF. CDR3 coding DNA: TGCGCCAGCAGCCCAGGGGAAGAGACCCAGTACTTC.

The genes are TRBV5-1 and TRBJ1-1, with D tentatively TRBD1 (6 bases). CDR3 length: 13 amino acids. CDR1 and CDR2 (germline): SGHRS, YFSETQ. V was shortened by 5 bases and J by 4 bases, with 12 bases between the two germline ends. The CDR3 sequence: CASRTGNPTEAFF. The CDR3 bases are TGCGCCAGCAGGACAGGTAATCCCACTGAAGCTTTCTTT.

V and J are TRBV7-8 and TRBJ1-6; TRBD1 might be the D (5 bases). The germline gives CDR1 SGHVS, CDR2 FQNEAQ. CDR3 length: 15 amino acids. V was cut by 6 bases and J by 5 bases, with 14 bases left in between. Written as DNA, the CDR3 is TGTGCCAGCAGATTAATGGACATCCATAATTCACCCCTCCACTTT. Its protein product is CASRLMDIHNSPLHF. Combining the CDR3 with reference TRBV7-8 and TRBJ1-6 gives the whole variable domain GAGVSQSPRYKVAKRGQDVALRCDPISGHVSLFWYQQALGQGPEFLTYFQNEAQLDKSGLPSDRFFAERPEGSVSTLKIQRTQQEDSAVYLCASRLMDIHNSPLHFGNGTRLTVT.

In this sample, this clone turned up once. The chain combines TRBV7-2 with TRBJ2-1; D may be TRBD2 (6 bases). V shed 4 bases and J shed 5 bases, with 18 bases lying between them. This CDR3 region has 16 residues. Germline V gene data show CDR1 as SGHTA and CDR2 as FQGNSA. CDR3 region: CASSSRAGLGHNEQFF. Written as DNA, the CDR3 is TGTGCCAGCAGCTCAAGAGCGGGCCTGGGGCACAATGAGCAGTTCTTC.

This chain links TRBV13 with TRBJ2-3, with TRBD2 as a possible D gene (6 bases). CDR3 length: 14 amino acids. V gave up 4 bases and J gave up 2 bases, with 10 bases separating them. The germline CDR1 and CDR2 sequences are PRHDT and FYEKMQ (reference sequence). The CDR3 is CASSSSANTDTQYF. CDR3 DNA: TGTGCCAGCAGCTCTAGCGCCAACACAGATACGCAGTATTTT.

The chain recombines TRBV14 with TRBJ1-6, with TRBD1 matching 7 bases. Per the germline V gene, CDR1 is SGHDN and CDR2 is FVKESK. CDR3 size: 14 residues. J lost 9 bases, V lost 7 bases, and 9 bases had no gene match. CDR3 protein: CASKRTTGSSPLHF. CDR3 nucleotide sequence: TGTGCCAGCAAGAGAACGACAGGGAGTTCACCCCTCCACTTT.

V usage is TRBV6-5 and J usage is TRBJ1-3; perhaps TRBD1 as D (5 bases). The CDR3 consists of 14 residues. Germline CDR1 MNHEY, CDR2 SVGAGI. V dropped 5 bases and J dropped 0 bases, with 8 bases sitting between them. The CDR3 loop reads CASSTGRSGNTIYF. The CDR3 bases are TGTGCCAGCAGTACAGGCCGCTCTGGAAACACCATATATTTT.